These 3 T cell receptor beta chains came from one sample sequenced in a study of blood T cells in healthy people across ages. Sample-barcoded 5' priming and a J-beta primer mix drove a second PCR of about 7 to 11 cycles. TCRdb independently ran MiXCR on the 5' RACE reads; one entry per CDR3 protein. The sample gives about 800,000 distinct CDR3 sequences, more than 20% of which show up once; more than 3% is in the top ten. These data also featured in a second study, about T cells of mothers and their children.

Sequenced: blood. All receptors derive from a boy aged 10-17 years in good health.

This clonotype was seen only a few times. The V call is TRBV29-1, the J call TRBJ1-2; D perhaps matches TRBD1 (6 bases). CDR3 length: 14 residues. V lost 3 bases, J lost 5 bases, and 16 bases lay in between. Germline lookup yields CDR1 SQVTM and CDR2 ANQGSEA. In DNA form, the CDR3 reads TGCAGCGTTGACGTAGAGGACAGACTATATGGCTACACCTTC. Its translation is CSVDVEDRLYGYTF. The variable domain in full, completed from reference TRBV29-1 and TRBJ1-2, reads SAVISQKPSRDICQRGTSLTIQCQVDSQVTMMFWYRQQPGQSLTLIATANQGSEATYESGFVIDKFPISRPNLTFSTLTVSNMSPEDSSIYLCSVDVEDRLYGYTFGSGTRLTVV.

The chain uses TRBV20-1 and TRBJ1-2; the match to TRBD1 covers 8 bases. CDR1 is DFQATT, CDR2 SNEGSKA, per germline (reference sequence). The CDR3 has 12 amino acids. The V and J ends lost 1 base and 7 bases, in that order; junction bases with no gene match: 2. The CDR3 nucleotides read TGCAGTGCTAGAGGCAGGGGGCTTGGCTACACCTTC. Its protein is CSARGRGLGYTF.

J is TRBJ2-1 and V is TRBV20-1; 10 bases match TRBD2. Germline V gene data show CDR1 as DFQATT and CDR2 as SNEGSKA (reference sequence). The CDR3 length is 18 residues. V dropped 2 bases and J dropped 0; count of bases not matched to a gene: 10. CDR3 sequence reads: CSARPGLAGVSSYNEQFF. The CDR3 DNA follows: TGCAGTGCTAGACCGGGCCTAGCGGGGGTGAGCTCCTACAATGAGCAGTTCTTC.